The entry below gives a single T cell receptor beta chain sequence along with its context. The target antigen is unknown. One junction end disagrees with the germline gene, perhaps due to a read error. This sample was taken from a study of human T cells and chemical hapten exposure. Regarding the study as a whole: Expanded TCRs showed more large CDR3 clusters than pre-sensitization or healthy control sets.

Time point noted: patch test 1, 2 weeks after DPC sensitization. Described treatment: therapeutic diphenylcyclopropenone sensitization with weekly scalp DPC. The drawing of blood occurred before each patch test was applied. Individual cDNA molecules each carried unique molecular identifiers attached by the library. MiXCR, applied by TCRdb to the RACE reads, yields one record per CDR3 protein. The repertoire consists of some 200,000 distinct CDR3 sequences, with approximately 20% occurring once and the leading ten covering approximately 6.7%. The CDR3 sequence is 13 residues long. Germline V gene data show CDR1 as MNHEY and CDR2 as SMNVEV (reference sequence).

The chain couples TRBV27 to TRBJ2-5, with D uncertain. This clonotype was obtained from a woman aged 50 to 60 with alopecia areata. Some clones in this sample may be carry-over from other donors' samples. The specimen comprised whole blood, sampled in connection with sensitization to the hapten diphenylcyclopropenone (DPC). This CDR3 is CASSSLIGETQYF. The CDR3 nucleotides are TGTGCCAGCAGTTCCCTAATCGGAGAGACTCAGTACTTC.